This T cell receptor beta chain emerged from a study of metastatic and nonmetastatic thyroid tumors. Whole-study context: Repertoire data that came from the blood and tumor or nodule tissue of malignant and benign thyroid patients were compared. Study conclusions and caveats: It was reported that TCR beta diversity was significantly higher in malignant thyroid tumors than benign nodules, in blood and tumor.

The ends were cut back, 4 bases at V and 2 bases at J, with 11 bases in the middle. Per germline, CDR1 SGHTA and CDR2 FQGNSA. This CDR3 has 14 amino acids. Thyroid surgery took place with no prior treatment in any patient. Original methodology: Built for papillary thyroid cancer, a distant-metastasis classifier drew on CDR3 differences across clinicopathological groups. TCRdb reanalyzed the PCR reads via MiXCR. In this record, the V and J calls reflect TCRdb's handling and not the investigators' own analysis. The sample includes around 20,000 clones, about 30% seen only once; the top ten take over 9.5%. Concerning this clone: The antigen is undetermined.

The TCR was taken from a female donor with papillary thyroid cancer or a benign thyroid nodule (not recorded which). Some clones in this sample may be carry-over from other donors' samples. The chain carries TRBV7-2 and TRBJ1-2; D not certain. The specimen was tumor tissue. The CDR3 nucleotides are TGTGCCAGCAGCTCCTGGACTGAGAACTATGGCTACACCTTC. Amino acid sequence: CASSSWTENYGYTF.